A selection of T cell receptor beta chains follows, all from one sample in a study of cytomegalovirus exposure and HLA in healthy donors. Data came from immunoSEQ multiplex PCR; TCRdb stores just in-frame clones and leaves some out. The sample holds 55,000 to 75,000 clones, approximately 89% seen once. The sequencing input was PBMCs. The receptors were gathered from a man in his late teens or twenties in good health and CMV-seronegative. Each CDR3 is given with its conserved first and last residue. Each record gives: J gene, clone size, V gene, D gene, CDR3 length, CDR3 DNA, CDR3 protein. A D gene is named only where the DNA matches it firmly. The size entry is marked missing in some rows and otherwise reads once, few, many or a size class.

>TRBJ2-4|.|TRBV5-6|TRBD1|14
TGTGCCAGCAGCTTGGGACAGGGGGCGAACATTCAGTACTTC
CASSLGQGANIQYF
>TRBJ2-4|once|TRBV11-2|.|12
TGTGCCAGCAGCATCGTCCGGGGTTTACAGTACTTC
CASSIVRGLQYF
>TRBJ2-7|.|TRBV5-1|.|12
TGCGCCAGCAGCTTGGACATTGACGAGCAGTACTTC
CASSLDIDEQYF
>TRBJ2-1|.|TRBV5-6|.|12
TGTGCCAGCAGCTTGGCCGCCGGTGAGCAGTTCTTC
CASSLAAGEQFF
>TRBJ1-5|.|TRBV19|TRBD1|15
TGTGCCAGTACCGACGGACCACAGGGGAATCAGCCCCAGCATTTT
CASTDGPQGNQPQHF
>TRBJ2-7|.|TRBV6-6|.|13
TGTGCCAGCAGGGGGGGAGCGGCCTACGAGCAGTACTTC
CASRGGAAYEQYF
>TRBJ2-3|.|TRBV11-2|TRBD1|16
TGTGCCAGCAGCCCGGGGGACGGGACAGGGATGAATACGCAGTATTTT
CASSPGDGTGMNTQYF
>TRBJ2-2|.|TRBV18|.|15
TGTGCCAGCTCACCGCCGGTCCAATACACCGGGGAGCTGTTTTTT
CASSPPVQYTGELFF
>TRBJ2-5|.|TRBV29-1|.|12
TGCAGCGTTGGGTTAGTCCAAGAGACCCAGTACTTC
CSVGLVQETQYF
>TRBJ1-1|few|TRBV4-1|.|12
TGCGCCAGCAGCCACAGGGGCGCTGAAGCTTTCTTT
CASSHRGAEAFF
>TRBJ2-7|.|TRBV7-9|.|12
TGTGCCAGCGAAGGGGGCTCCTACGAGCAGTACTTC
CASEGGSYEQYF
>TRBJ2-3|.|TRBV6-5|TRBD1|13
TGTGCCACCACCCGGACAGGGCTGGATACGCAGTATTTT
CATTRTGLDTQYF
>TRBJ1-2|.|TRBV5-4|.|12
TGTGCCAGCAGCTTGCGTGACTATGGCTACACCTTC
CASSLRDYGYTF
>TRBJ2-7|.|TRBV27|TRBD1|14
TGTGCCAGCAGTACCCGGGACAGACAACACGAGCAGTACTTC
CASSTRDRQHEQYF
>TRBJ2-3|.|TRBV7-8|TRBD2|13
TGTGCCAGCAGCTTAGCCGGCAGCGGGGGACAGTATTTT
CASSLAGSGGQYF
>TRBJ2-7|.|TRBV11-2|TRBD1|15
TGTGCCAGCAGCTTAGGGACAGGGGTGATCTACGAGCAGTACTTC
CASSLGTGVIYEQYF